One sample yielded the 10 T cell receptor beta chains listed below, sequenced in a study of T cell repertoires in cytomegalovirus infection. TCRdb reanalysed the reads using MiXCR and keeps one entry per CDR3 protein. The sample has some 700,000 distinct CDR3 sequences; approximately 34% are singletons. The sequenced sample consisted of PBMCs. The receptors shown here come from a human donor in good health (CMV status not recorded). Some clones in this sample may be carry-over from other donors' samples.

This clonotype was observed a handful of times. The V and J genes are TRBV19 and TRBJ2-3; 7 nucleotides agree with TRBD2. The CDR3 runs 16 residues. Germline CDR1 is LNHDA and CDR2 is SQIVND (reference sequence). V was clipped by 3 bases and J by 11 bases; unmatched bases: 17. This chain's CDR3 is CASSIARTSSGDLQYF. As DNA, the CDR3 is TGTGCCAGTAGTATTGCCCGGACTAGTTCGGGGGATCTGCAGTATTTT.

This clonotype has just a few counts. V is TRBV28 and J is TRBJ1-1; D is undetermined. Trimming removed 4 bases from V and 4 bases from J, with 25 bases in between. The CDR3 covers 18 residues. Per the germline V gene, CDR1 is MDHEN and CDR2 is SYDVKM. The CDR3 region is CASSWGALYGSLTTEAFF. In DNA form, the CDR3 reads TGTGCCAGCAGTTGGGGTGCTTTATACGGGTCCCTTACCACTGAAGCTTTCTTT.

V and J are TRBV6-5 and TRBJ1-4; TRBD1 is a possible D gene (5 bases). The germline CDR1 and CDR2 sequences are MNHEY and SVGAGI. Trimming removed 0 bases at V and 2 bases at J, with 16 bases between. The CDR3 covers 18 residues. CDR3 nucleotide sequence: TGTGCCAGCAGTTACTCGATTTTTGCGCAGGGCACTAATGAAAAACTGTTTTTT. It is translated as CASSYSIFAQGTNEKLFF.

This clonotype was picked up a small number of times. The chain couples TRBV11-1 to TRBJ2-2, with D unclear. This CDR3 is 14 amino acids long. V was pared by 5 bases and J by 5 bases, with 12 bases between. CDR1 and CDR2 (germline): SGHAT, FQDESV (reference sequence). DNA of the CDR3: TGTGCCAGCAGCCCCCTTTTGGGGACCGGGGAGCTGTTTTTT. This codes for CASSPLLGTGELFF.

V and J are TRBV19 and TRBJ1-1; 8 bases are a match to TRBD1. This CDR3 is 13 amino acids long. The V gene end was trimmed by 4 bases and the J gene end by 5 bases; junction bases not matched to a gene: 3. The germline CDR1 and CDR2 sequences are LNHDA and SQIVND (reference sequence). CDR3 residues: CASSKTGGTEAFF. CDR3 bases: TGTGCCAGTAGTAAAACAGGGGGAACTGAAGCTTTCTTT.

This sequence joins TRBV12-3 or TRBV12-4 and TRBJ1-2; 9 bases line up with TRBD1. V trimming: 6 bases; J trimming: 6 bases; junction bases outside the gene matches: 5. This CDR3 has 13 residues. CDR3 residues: CASRLQGANGYTF. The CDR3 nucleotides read TGTGCCAGCAGGTTACAGGGGGCGAATGGCTACACCTTC.

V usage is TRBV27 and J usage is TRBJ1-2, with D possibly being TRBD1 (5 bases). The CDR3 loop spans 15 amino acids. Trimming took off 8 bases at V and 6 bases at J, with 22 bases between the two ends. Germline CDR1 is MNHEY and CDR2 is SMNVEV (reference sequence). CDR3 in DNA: TGTGCCAGCCGGGGCGACGTGGAGGGTTCGAATGGCTACACCTTC. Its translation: CASRGDVEGSNGYTF.

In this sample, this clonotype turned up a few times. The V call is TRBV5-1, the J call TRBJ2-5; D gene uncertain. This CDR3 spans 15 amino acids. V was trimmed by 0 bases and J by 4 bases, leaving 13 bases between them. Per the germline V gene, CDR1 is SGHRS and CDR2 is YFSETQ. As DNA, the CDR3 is TGCGCCAGCAGCTTGGGCTCCGCCTACGGAGAGACCCAGTACTTC. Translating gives CASSLGSAYGETQYF.

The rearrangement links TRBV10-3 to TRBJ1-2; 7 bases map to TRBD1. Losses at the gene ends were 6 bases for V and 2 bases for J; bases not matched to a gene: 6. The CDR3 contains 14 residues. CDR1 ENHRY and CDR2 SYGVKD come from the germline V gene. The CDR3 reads CAISSDRVNYGYTF. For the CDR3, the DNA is TGTGCCATCAGCTCCGACAGGGTGAACTATGGCTACACCTTC.

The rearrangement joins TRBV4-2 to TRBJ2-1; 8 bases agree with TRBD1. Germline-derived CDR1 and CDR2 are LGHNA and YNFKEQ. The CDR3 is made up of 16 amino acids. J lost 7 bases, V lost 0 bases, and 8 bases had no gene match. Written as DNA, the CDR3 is TGTGCCAGCAGCCAAGATTCCCCCCAGGGGGCGAATGAGCAGTTCTTC. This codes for CASSQDSPQGANEQFF.